One and the same sample provided the 29 T cell receptor beta chains below, sequenced in a study of shared clonotypes between healthy human individuals. Here immunoSEQ multiplex PCR was the method, and the copy in TCRdb shows in-frame clones only, minus some. Here the sample spans 660,000 or so clones, around 96% being singletons. Naive CD8 populations comprised CD45RO-negative cells positively selected for CCR7, excluding terminally differentiated effector memory CD45RA+ cells. The sample comprised naive CD8+ T cells sorted from blood. These receptors originate from a woman in her 30s in good health.

V gene TRBV9 combines with J gene TRBJ2-7; 9 nucleotides align to TRBD1. The length of the CDR3 is 15 residues. The V segment lost 4 bases and the J segment 5 bases; nucleotides outside the gene matches: 10. Germline V gene data show CDR1 as SGDLS and CDR2 as YYNGEE. In DNA, the CDR3 is TGTGCCAGCAGCCTCCTCGGCACAGGGGGCCACGAGCAGTACTTC. As protein: CASSLLGTGGHEQYF.

The chain couples TRBV25-1 to TRBJ2-7; D remains unclear. The germline CDR1 and CDR2 sequences are MGHDK and SYGVNS. V shed 4 bases and J shed 0 bases, with 7 bases lying between them. The CDR3 spans 13 residues. The DNA for the CDR3 is TGTGCCAGCAGTGTTGCCAGCTCCTACGAGCAGTACTTC. Its translation is CASSVASSYEQYF.

The chain has TRBV11-1 and TRBJ1-1; D is unresolved. Trimming shortened V by 0 bases and J by 1 base, and 6 bases separated the two germline ends. The V gene's germline CDR1 is SGHAT and CDR2 FQDESV (reference sequence). There are 14 residues in the CDR3. CDR3 sequence (DNA): TGTGCCAGCAGCTTAGCCGTAGGGAACACTGAAGCTTTCTTT. Amino acids: CASSLAVGNTEAFF.

The V gene is TRBV5-1, the J gene TRBJ1-2; D gene uncertain. The CDR3 contains 13 residues. CDR1 SGHRS and CDR2 YFSETQ come from the germline V gene. Deletions cut 1 base from V and 2 bases from J, with 6 bases between. Here the CDR3 reads CASSLSGNYGYTF. The CDR3 DNA sequence: TGCGCCAGCAGCTTGTCGGGAAACTATGGCTACACCTTC. Using reference TRBV5-1 and TRBJ1-2 for the parts outside the CDR3, the full variable domain is KAGVTQTPRYLIKTRGQQVTLSCSPISGHRSVSWYQQTPGQGLQFLFEYFSETQRNKGNFPGRFSGRQFSNSRSEMNVSTLELGDSALYLCASSLSGNYGYTFGSGTRLTVV.

The genes are TRBV9 and TRBJ1-4, with 7 bases lining up with TRBD1. Unmatched junction bases numbered 22, after V lost 3 bases and J lost 8 bases. Germline CDR1 SGDLS, CDR2 YYNGEE. The CDR3 spans 19 residues. This CDR3 is CASSAGGIRTQGTGEKLFF. The CDR3 DNA reads TGTGCCAGCAGCGCCGGGGGAATACGAACACAGGGGACTGGAGAAAAACTGTTTTTT.

This chain connects TRBV29-1 to TRBJ1-2; D unclear. Trimming took off 3 bases at V and 3 bases at J, with 5 bases between the two ends. The CDR3 length is 11 residues. Per germline, CDR1 SQVTM and CDR2 ANQGSEA. The CDR3 sequence is CSVDGYYGYTF. CDR3 nucleotide sequence: TGCAGCGTTGATGGTTACTATGGCTACACCTTC. The variable domain in full, with the rest retrieved from reference TRBV29-1 and TRBJ1-2, is SAVISQKPSRDICQRGTSLTIQCQVDSQVTMMFWYRQQPGQSLTLIATANQGSEATYESGFVIDKFPISRPNLTFSTLTVSNMSPEDSSIYLCSVDGYYGYTFGSGTRLTVV.

This clone was recorded only once. V usage is TRBV7-9 and J usage is TRBJ2-7, with 9 bases lining up with TRBD1. The CDR3 is 18 amino acids. Germline values: CDR1 SEHNR, CDR2 FQNEAQ (reference sequence). Trimming cost V 6 bases and J 0 bases; bases outside gene matches: 15. CDR3 bases: TGTGCCAGCAGTCCGGCGGACAGGGGCTTTCGAAGCTCCTACGAGCAGTACTTC. Its protein product is CASSPADRGFRSSYEQYF. Supplemented by reference TRBV7-9 and TRBJ2-7, the full variable domain reads DTGVSQNPRHKITKRGQNVTFRCDPISEHNRLYWYRQTLGQGPEFLTYFQNEAQLEKSRLLSDRFSAERPKGSFSTLEIQRTEQGDSAMYLCASSPADRGFRSSYEQYFGPGTRLTVT.

The chain carries TRBV27 and TRBJ2-7; no firm D call. The ends were cut back, 2 bases at V and 2 bases at J, with 10 bases in the middle. This CDR3 comprises 14 residues. Germline CDR1 reads MNHEY; CDR2 reads SMNVEV (reference sequence). For the CDR3, the DNA is TGTGCCAGCAGTTTAGGTGCTACAACCTACGAGCAGTACTTC. This encodes CASSLGATTYEQYF.

The rearrangement links TRBV5-8 to TRBJ1-5; D is uncertain. The germline V and J ends were trimmed by 0 bases and 0 bases, with 7 bases remaining between them. The CDR3 length is 15 residues. Germline values: CDR1 SGHTS, CDR2 YDEGEE. The CDR3 loop is CASSLVFNSNQPQHF. DNA of the CDR3: TGTGCCAGCAGCTTGGTCTTTAATAGCAATCAGCCCCAGCATTTT.

Worth noting for this clone: Other DNA sequences in this specimen translate into the identical CDR3. The rearrangement joins TRBV2 to TRBJ2-3; TRBD2 matches at 11 bases. V lost 0 bases and J lost 6; bases outside the gene matches: 5. Per germline, CDR1 SNHLY and CDR2 FYNNEI. The CDR3 covers 16 residues. The CDR3 nucleotides are TGTGCCAGCAGTGAAGCGCTAGCGGGAGGACAGGATACGCAGTATTTT. It specifies CASSEALAGGQDTQYF.

The table lists this clone with a count of one. The V call is TRBV7-6, the J call TRBJ2-7, with D hard to call. This CDR3 is built from 13 residues. CDR1 is SGHVS, CDR2 FNYEAQ, per germline. The V end lost 0 bases, the J end lost 3 bases, and 6 bases lay between the germline ends. As DNA, the CDR3 is TGTGCCAGCAGCTTAGCGACGGGCTACGAGCAGTACTTC. Translating it yields CASSLATGYEQYF.

Comments on this clone: Other DNA sequences within the sample encode an identical CDR3. V and J are TRBV6-5 and TRBJ2-7, with D perhaps matching TRBD1 (5 bases). The CDR3 length is 11 residues. Germline V gene lookup returns CDR1 MNHEY and CDR2 SVGAGI. The ends were cut back, 6 bases at V and 3 bases at J, with 6 bases in the middle. DNA of the CDR3: TGTGCCAGCAGAGACAGCTACGAGCAGTACTTC. It yields the protein CASRDSYEQYF.

V gene TRBV27 combines with J gene TRBJ1-2; D is uncertain. The CDR3 has 11 residues. CDR1 is MNHEY, CDR2 SMNVEV, per germline (reference sequence). Trimming took off 2 bases at V and 8 bases at J, with 6 bases between the two ends. CDR3 amino acids: CASSLRVGYTF. The CDR3 DNA reads as TGTGCCAGCAGTTTAAGGGTGGGCTACACCTTC.

This clone was seen just once. This rearrangement joins TRBV11-2 to TRBJ2-1; D tentatively reads TRBD1 or TRBD2 (7 bases each). V was clipped by 3 bases and J by 7 bases, with 25 bases between them. Per the germline V gene, CDR1 is SGHAT and CDR2 is FQNNGV. This CDR3 contains 18 residues. CDR3 coding DNA: TGTGCCAGCAGCTTGTGGGAGGGGGCCCGACTGCTTTCTAATGAGCAGTTCTTC. Translation: CASSLWEGARLLSNEQFF.

A note on this clone: Different DNA sequences within this sample yield the same CDR3. The chain is built from TRBV7-9 and TRBJ2-7, with a weak D call TRBD1 (5 bases). CDR1 and CDR2 (germline): SEHNR, FQNEAQ (reference sequence). The CDR3 covers 15 residues. With 5 bases removed from V and 2 bases from J, the gap between germline ends came to 16 bases. CDR3 residues: CASSGGQSLPYEQYF. CDR3 DNA: TGTGCCAGCAGCGGTGGACAATCCCTACCCTACGAGCAGTACTTC.

The chain links TRBV7-9 to TRBJ2-5, with D perhaps TRBD1 or TRBD2 (5 bases each). Trimming stripped 4 bases from V and 2 bases from J, with 11 bases between. The CDR3 contains 14 residues. Germline V gene data show CDR1 as SEHNR and CDR2 as FQNEAQ (reference sequence). CDR3 region: CASSSSGAQETQYF. CDR3 nucleotides: TGTGCCAGCAGCTCGTCCGGGGCGCAAGAGACCCAGTACTTC.

This clone came up once. This chain joins TRBV7-2 and TRBJ2-5; D is uncertain. Looked up from germline, CDR1 is SGHTA and CDR2 is FQGNSA. The CDR3 is made up of 15 amino acids. Trimming shortened V by 1 base and J by 2 bases, and 11 bases separated the two germline ends. CDR3 in DNA: TGTGCCAGCAGCTTAGTGGCTAGAGGACAAGAGACCCAGTACTTC. Protein sequence: CASSLVARGQETQYF.

The CDR3 protein is CASSADPGRMYGELFF. The CDR3 DNA reads TGTGCCAGCAGCGCCGACCCGGGTCGAATGTACGGGGAGCTGTTTTTT. This chain links TRBV9 with TRBJ2-2; the D is unclear. Looked up from germline, CDR1 is SGDLS and CDR2 is YYNGEE. The germline V and J ends were trimmed by 3 bases and 7 bases, with 19 bases remaining between them. The CDR3 spans 16 residues. The whole variable domain, filled in from reference TRBV9 and TRBJ2-2, reads DSGVTQTPKHLITATGQRVTLRCSPRSGDLSVYWYQQSLDQGLQFLIQYYNGEERAKGNILERFSAQQFPDLHSELNLSSLELGDSALYFCASSADPGRMYGELFFGEGSRLTVL.

V is TRBV7-6 and J is TRBJ2-5, with D unclear. V lost 4 bases and J 3 bases, leaving 18 bases between the germline ends. From germline, CDR1 is SGHVS and CDR2 FNYEAQ. The CDR3 has 16 amino acids. The CDR3 DNA follows: TGTGCCAGCAGCTCCGCTTCCGACCGGGCCAAAGAGACCCAGTACTTC. It codes for CASSSASDRAKETQYF.

This clone was picked up one time. The J gene is TRBJ2-5, the V gene TRBV10-2; D uncertain. The CDR3 sequence is 16 residues long. The ends were cut back, 4 bases at V and 2 bases at J, with 17 bases in the middle. Germline lookup yields CDR1 WSHSY and CDR2 SAAADI. The CDR3 nucleotides are TGCGCCAGCAGTGTGGTCGGGCCACGGGTTCAAGAGACCCAGTACTTC. Its translation is CASSVVGPRVQETQYF.

The table lists this clone with a count of one. The rearrangement links TRBV2 to TRBJ2-5, with 9 bases fitting TRBD2. This CDR3 spans 17 amino acids. Germline lookup yields CDR1 SNHLY and CDR2 FYNNEI. Trimming removed 1 base from V and 7 bases from J; junction bases left unmatched: 13. CDR3 amino acids: CASSEGFWSGRRGTQYF. CDR3 coding DNA: TGTGCCAGCAGTGAAGGTTTTTGGAGCGGGAGGAGGGGGACCCAGTACTTC.

The chain's CDR3 is CASSLDLAPSDNEQFF. Here the CDR3 DNA reads TGTGCCAGCAGCTTAGACCTAGCGCCAAGCGACAATGAGCAGTTCTTC. This sequence joins TRBV7-8 and TRBJ2-1; a possible D gene is TRBD2 (6 bases). Trimming removed 1 base from V and 5 bases from J, with 15 bases in between. Germline-derived CDR1 and CDR2 are SGHVS and FQNEAQ. The CDR3 totals 16 residues.

J is TRBJ2-3 and V is TRBV27, with no clear D. V was cut by 3 bases and J by 6 bases, with 10 bases left in between. This CDR3 region has 13 residues. Germline V gene lookup returns CDR1 MNHEY and CDR2 SMNVEV (reference sequence). CDR3 loop: CASSFRSRDTQYF. As DNA, the CDR3 is TGTGCCAGCAGTTTCAGGAGTAGGGATACGCAGTATTTT.

This sequence joins TRBV29-1 and TRBJ2-1; TRBD2 aligns across 10 bases. The CDR3 sequence is 13 residues long. Germline CDR1 is SQVTM and CDR2 is ANQGSEA. The ends lost 6 bases at V and 6 bases at J; junction bases unmatched: 5. The CDR3 DNA reads TGCAGCGTCCTAGCGGGAGTAAGCAATGAGCAGTTCTTC. Residues: CSVLAGVSNEQFF.

Only one count was recorded for this clone. The genes are TRBV2 and TRBJ1-5; D is uncertain. V was trimmed by 2 bases and J by 2 bases, leaving 7 bases between them. CDR3 length: 14 amino acids. Germline values: CDR1 SNHLY, CDR2 FYNNEI. CDR3 nucleotide sequence: TGTGCCAGCAGTGAATTGGGAGGCAATCAGCCCCAGCATTTT. It specifies CASSELGGNQPQHF.

The chain is built from TRBV7-9 and TRBJ2-6; 8 nucleotides line up with TRBD1. From germline, CDR1 is SEHNR and CDR2 FQNEAQ (reference sequence). V was pared by 5 bases and J by 2 bases, with 8 bases of the junction left unmatched. The CDR3 extends over 17 amino acids. The CDR3 DNA is TGTGCCAGCAGCCTTAATCCACAGGGGGCTGGGGCCAACGTCCTGACTTTC. The encoded protein is CASSLNPQGAGANVLTF. Using reference TRBV7-9 and TRBJ2-6 for the parts outside the CDR3, the full variable domain is DTGVSQNPRHKITKRGQNVTFRCDPISEHNRLYWYRQTLGQGPEFLTYFQNEAQLEKSRLLSDRFSAERPKGSFSTLEIQRTEQGDSAMYLCASSLNPQGAGANVLTFGAGSRLTVL.

A remark on this clone: This sample also contains other DNA sequences that code for the same CDR3. CDR3 amino acids: CASSVGTGGYGYTF. The DNA of the CDR3 is TGTGCCAGCAGCGTGGGTACAGGGGGCTATGGCTACACCTTC. This chain links TRBV9 with TRBJ1-2, with TRBD1 identical over 8 bases. The CDR3 extends over 14 amino acids. Germline V gene lookup returns CDR1 SGDLS and CDR2 YYNGEE. Trimming took 2 bases from V and 4 from J; bases not matched to a gene: 4.

V and J are TRBV13 and TRBJ2-1; TRBD2 matches at 8 bases. CDR1 PRHDT and CDR2 FYEKMQ come from the germline V gene (reference sequence). The CDR3 sequence is 15 residues long. V gave up 4 bases and J gave up 0 bases; unmatched junction bases: 2. The CDR3 here is CASSWSGGSYNEQFF. The DNA of the CDR3 is TGTGCCAGCAGCTGGAGCGGGGGCTCCTACAATGAGCAGTTCTTC.

The J gene is TRBJ1-1, the V gene TRBV18; D remains ambiguous. The CDR3 sequence is 14 residues long. CDR1 KGHSH and CDR2 LQKENI come from the germline V gene. V was shortened by 1 base and J by 3 bases, with 9 bases between the two germline ends. The CDR3 DNA is TGTGCCAGCTCACCACGGCCGGCGTACACTGAAGCTTTCTTT. Amino acid sequence: CASSPRPAYTEAFF.